This T cell receptor (beta chain) was identified in a study of cytotoxic CD8 clonotypes in ibrutinib-treated CLL. Study-wide context: Response samples were drawn at a median of around 12 months of treatment, range 6 to 36. General study results and limits: Under treatment, the uncommon public clonotypes either contracted or remained stable.

The CDR3 consists of 13 residues. V lost 6 bases to trimming and J lost 3 bases, with 12 bases between them. Germline CDR1 MNHNY, CDR2 SVGAGI (reference sequence). Remarks on this clone: The antigen is unknown.

Profiling relied on immunoSEQ multiplex PCR, and the TCRdb table lists in-frame clones only, not all of them. The sample has just over 200,000 clones; 70% to 75% are singletons. The sequence came from a human donor with chronic lymphocytic leukemia. Specimen: PBMCs, collected after 12 months of ibrutinib treatment. The chain joins TRBV6-6 to TRBJ2-7, with D tentatively TRBD1 (7 bases). This chain's CDR3 is CASSAQGGYEQYF. CDR3 DNA: TGTGCCAGCAGCGCCCAGGGGGGCTACGAGCAGTACTTC.